Listed below are T cell receptor beta chains from one sample, sequenced in a study of CD8+ T cells in alopecia areata. Sequencing used immunoSEQ multiplex PCR; TCRdb keeps in-frame clones, though not all of them. This sample has 61,000 or so clones; around 96% occur once, and the top ten carry 20% to 30%. The input for sequencing was CD8+ T cells sorted from blood, taken at week 0. These receptors were collected from a human donor with alopecia areata. Both conserved end residues are part of each CDR3. Fields, in order: CDR3 length, D gene, J gene, clone size, V gene, CDR3 protein, CDR3 DNA. A D gene is named only where the DNA matches it firmly. Rows may omit the clone size; those that give it use once, few, many or a size class.

13 TRBD1 TRBJ2-7 - TRBV30 CAWSGTGISEQYF TGTGCCTGGTCCGGGACAGGCATATCCGAGCAGTACTTC
14 TRBD2 TRBJ2-1 - TRBV5-8 CASTERGSYNEQFF TGTGCCAGCACCGAGCGGGGCTCCTACAATGAGCAGTTCTTC
13 - TRBJ2-6 - TRBV11-2 CASRRGGANVLTF TGTGCCAGCAGGCGGGGCGGGGCCAACGTCCTGACTTTC
15 - TRBJ2-5 - TRBV5-6 CASSLGQGMGETQYF TGTGCCAGCAGCTTGGGTCAGGGGATGGGAGAGACCCAGTACTTC
14 - TRBJ2-5 - TRBV6-6 CAGSRRGPQETQYF TGTGCCGGGAGCCGGAGGGGTCCACAAGAGACCCAGTACTTC
15 TRBD1 TRBJ1-2 - TRBV5-4 CASSLGDRDSYGYTF TGTGCCAGCAGCTTGGGGGACAGGGATTCTTATGGCTACACCTTC
14 - TRBJ2-1 - TRBV5-6 CASSLGFSGNEQFF TGTGCCAGCAGCCTGGGATTCAGCGGTAATGAGCAGTTCTTC
13 - TRBJ2-7 - TRBV7-9 CASSPSPSYEQYF TGTGCCAGCAGCCCATCCCCGTCCTACGAGCAGTACTTC
15 TRBD2 TRBJ2-7 - TRBV30 CAWNPGTSVSYEQYF TGTGCCTGGAACCCCGGGACTAGCGTCTCCTACGAGCAGTACTTC
13 - TRBJ1-5 - TRBV6-1 CASNPGQNQPQHF TGTGCCAGCAACCCCGGACAGAATCAGCCCCAGCATTTT
15 TRBD1 TRBJ2-7 - TRBV7-9 CASSLGQGTSYEQYF TGTGCCAGCAGCTTGGGACAGGGAACTTCCTACGAGCAGTACTTC
14 - TRBJ1-6 - TRBV5-1 CASSLRGMESPLHF TGCGCCAGCAGCTTGCGCGGGATGGAATCACCCCTCCACTTT
14 - TRBJ1-1 once TRBV5-1 CASSFAQVNTEAFF TGCGCCAGCAGCTTTGCACAGGTGAACACTGAAGCTTTCTTT
13 - TRBJ2-7 - TRBV7-9 CASSSDLSHEQYF TGTGCCAGCAGCTCCGATTTAAGCCACGAGCAGTACTTC
15 - TRBJ2-7 - TRBV7-9 CASSWLGTGAYEQYF TGTGCCAGCAGCTGGCTGGGGACGGGGGCCTACGAGCAGTACTTC
16 - TRBJ2-1 - TRBV5-6 CASSLAGENSYNEQFF TGTGCCAGCAGCTTGGCGGGGGAGAACTCCTACAATGAGCAGTTCTTC
15 - TRBJ1-4 - TRBV6-5 CASSFSGTAGEKLFF TGTGCCAGCAGTTTCTCCGGGACGGCGGGAGAAAAACTGTTTTTT
17 TRBD2 TRBJ2-1 once TRBV7-8 CASSFFPTSGTYNEQFF TGTGCCAGCAGCTTTTTTCCGACTAGCGGAACCTACAATGAGCAGTTCTTC
11 - TRBJ2-7 - TRBV6-5 CASGSRAEQYF TGTGCCAGCGGGTCCAGGGCCGAGCAGTACTTC
15 TRBD2 TRBJ2-5 - TRBV10-3 CAISLAGGDQETQYF TGTGCCATCAGTTTAGCGGGGGGGGACCAAGAGACCCAGTACTTC
16 - TRBJ2-1 - TRBV29-1 CSVVLIGVGTYNEQFF TGCAGCGTTGTTCTGATCGGGGTGGGGACCTACAATGAGCAGTTCTTC
12 - TRBJ2-7 - TRBV29-1 CSVLLPRYEQYF TGCAGCGTCCTGCTCCCCAGGTACGAGCAGTACTTC
15 - TRBJ2-1 - TRBV14 CASSQAGGVYNEQFF TGTGCCAGCAGCCAAGCTGGCGGGGTTTACAATGAGCAGTTCTTC
19 TRBD1 TRBJ1-6 - TRBV6-8 CASRPDRGFSLSYNSPLHF TGTGCCAGCAGACCGGACAGGGGCTTTTCTCTCTCCTATAATTCACCCCTCCACTTT
13 TRBD1 TRBJ2-7 - TRBV19 CASSPRQGYEQYF TGTGCCAGTAGTCCCCGACAGGGCTACGAGCAGTACTTC
16 - TRBJ2-7 - TRBV5-6 CASSLAQIRQTYEQYF TGTGCCAGCAGCTTGGCCCAAATTCGACAGACCTACGAGCAGTACTTC
14 TRBD1 TRBJ1-2 - TRBV5-6 CASSLGTGRGGYTF TGTGCCAGCAGCTTAGGGACAGGGAGAGGCGGCTACACCTTC
15 - TRBJ1-4 - TRBV4-3 CASSHGTAHNEKLFF TGCGCCAGCAGCCACGGGACGGCTCATAATGAAAAACTGTTTTTT
15 TRBD1 TRBJ2-1 - TRBV7-9 CASSSDRGSYNEQFF TGTGCCAGCAGCTCGGACAGGGGTTCCTACAATGAGCAGTTCTTC
16 - TRBJ2-7 - TRBV4-1 CASSQDLRPAPLEQYF TGCGCCAGCAGCCAAGATCTTAGGCCAGCCCCCCTCGAGCAGTACTTC
18 - TRBJ2-7 - TRBV4-3 CASSQDEGSAQGGNEQYF TGCGCCAGCAGCCAAGATGAGGGGTCCGCGCAGGGGGGCAACGAGCAGTACTTC
14 - TRBJ2-5 - TRBV5-1 CASSFLGLEETQYF TGCGCCAGCAGCTTCCTGGGGCTGGAAGAGACCCAGTACTTC
16 - TRBJ2-7 - TRBV4-1 CASSQTRGVNIYEQYF TGCGCCAGCAGCCAGACCAGGGGAGTGAATATCTACGAGCAGTACTTC
16 TRBD1 TRBJ2-7 once TRBV7-6 CASSLGGTGTSYEQYF TGTGCCAGCAGCTTAGGGGGGACAGGTACATCCTACGAGCAGTACTTC
13 - TRBJ2-7 - TRBV29-1 CSVEWGDSYEQYF TGCAGCGTTGAATGGGGTGATTCCTACGAGCAGTACTTC
16 TRBD1 TRBJ2-3 - TRBV13 CASSNRGDSARDTQYF TGTGCCAGCAGCAATCGAGGGGACAGCGCCAGAGATACGCAGTATTTT
14 - TRBJ1-1 - TRBV6-5 CASTPGGQITEAFF TGTGCCAGCACCCCGGGGGGGCAGATCACTGAAGCTTTCTTT
16 - TRBJ2-3 - TRBV13 CASSHRVDTSTDTQYF TGTGCCAGCTCCCACCGGGTGGATACTAGCACAGATACGCAGTATTTT
17 - TRBJ2-7 - TRBV28 CASSTAVGDGSSYEQYF TGTGCCAGCAGTACCGCGGTGGGGGACGGAAGCTCCTACGAGCAGTACTTC
15 TRBD1 TRBJ2-7 - TRBV12-5 CASGPGQGAIDEQYF TGTGCTAGTGGTCCGGGACAGGGGGCCATCGACGAGCAGTACTTC
13 - TRBJ1-1 - TRBV5-5 CASSFPTGTEAFF TGTGCCAGCAGCTTCCCCACCGGCACTGAAGCTTTCTTT
14 - TRBJ2-3 - TRBV4-3 CASSQGTLEDTQYF TGCGCCAGCAGCCAAGGGACTCTCGAGGATACGCAGTATTTT